This T cell receptor (beta chain) is from a study of blood T cells in healthy people across ages (dated by TCRdb to the mid-2010s). Some background on the complete study: Template switching captured roughly one uniquely barcoded TCR beta cDNA molecule per two T cells in model experiments. The donors were divided into four age groups: young (average around 17 years), middle-aged (about 40), aged (approximately 59) and long-lived (about 80). To avoid experimental bias, donors of different ages were distributed randomly across sequencing lanes. For two donors (one aged 18 to 30 and one aged 80 or older), the study analyzed two additional independent replicas of 1 million unique cDNA reads from the same blood draw. To track age-related changes in TCR beta repertoire diversity, the study relied on deep sequencing normalized with unique cDNA molecular identifiers.

Systemically healthy Caucasian individuals from Russia, 35 to 50 in total and aged about 6 to 100 years, were included as donors. Approximately 10 milliliters of peripheral blood were collected from each donor into EDTA-treated Vacutainer tubes. Ficoll-Paque density-gradient centrifugation was used to isolate PBMCs, with at least 6.5 million per sample. Trizol reagent was used to extract total RNA from the PBMCs, yielding at least 6 micrograms per sample. For every donor, an aliquot of PBMCs went through flow cytometry to measure the percentages of naive CD45RAhigh/CD27high T cells. At least ten counts were recorded for this clonotype. Its antigen is currently not known. No base quality information exists; no much larger clone differs at one position. CDR1 and CDR2 were assigned from the germline V gene as SGHRS and YFSETQ. Reading from cysteine to phenylalanine, the CDR3 counts 14 amino acids. Only the CDR3 part of the read is kept: 42 bases, read in frame from the first base. The V and J ends are trimmed by 3 bases and 5 bases, leaving 11 bases between them.

Preparation of the library involved 5' RACE. The run used an Illumina HiSeq 2500. A second PCR of 7 to 11 cycles was performed with a sample-barcoded 5' primer and a J-beta primer mix. A template-switch 5' adaptor carrying 12 random nucleotides introduced a unique molecular identifier onto each TCR beta cDNA molecule. Each sample yielded at least 3 million CDR3-containing paired-end reads. First-strand cDNA synthesis was performed from all RNA using the Mint cDNA synthesis kit, with priming by a TRBC-specific oligonucleotide. All cDNA was treated with uracil-DNA glycosylase and then went through a first 18-cycle PCR with the universal primers M1SS and BC2_uni_R. Regarding the original processing steps: Normalization of each sample was performed by random selection of 1 million high-quality reads, each carrying a distinct molecular identifier. Reads sharing molecular identifiers were discarded rather than binned into consensus sequences. MiTCR, set to a Q25 quality threshold and the strictest error-elimination algorithm, was used for CDR3 identification, clonotype clustering and error correction. Lower-bound total TCR beta diversity was estimated with a nonparametric unseen species model using Euler transformation. TCRdb applied fastp at Q25 and MiXCR to the public reads, then kept only in-frame beta chains. Each entry is one CDR3 protein sequence, shown with its most common DNA and genes. TCRdb, not the authors, supplied the V and J calls. The sample table shows about 650,000 distinct CDR3 sequences, and around 32% are seen once. Over 15% of the sample comes from the top ten.

Study-wide conclusions, independent of this receptor: The percentage of naive T cells measured by flow cytometry correlated strongly with observed TCR beta diversity. Because the CMV infection status of the donors was unknown, age-related changes in expanded clonotypes may potentially have been confounded. Total diversity estimates from one million sequenced T cells were considered lower bounds and underestimates. Compared with the aged group, more naive CD4+ T cells, fewer expanded clones and increased TCR diversity were shown by the long-lived group, suggesting age selection. As age increased, observed TCR beta diversity per million T cells dropped in a roughly linear way, and a significant reduction was already evident by age 40. Since profiling was done on bulk unsorted PBMCs, naive and antigen-experienced compartments could not be conclusively compared.

This clonotype was sampled from a woman aged 80 or over in good health. Donor details come from another sample of the same person, matched by shared clones. The sequenced sample was blood. The V gene is TRBV5-1 and the J gene is TRBJ2-2; TRBD1 is perhaps the D gene, given 6 matching bases. The DNA sequence is as follows: TGCGCCAGCAGCTCAGGGGATGGAACCGGGGAGCTGTTTTTT. Translated, it reads CASSSGDGTGELFF.